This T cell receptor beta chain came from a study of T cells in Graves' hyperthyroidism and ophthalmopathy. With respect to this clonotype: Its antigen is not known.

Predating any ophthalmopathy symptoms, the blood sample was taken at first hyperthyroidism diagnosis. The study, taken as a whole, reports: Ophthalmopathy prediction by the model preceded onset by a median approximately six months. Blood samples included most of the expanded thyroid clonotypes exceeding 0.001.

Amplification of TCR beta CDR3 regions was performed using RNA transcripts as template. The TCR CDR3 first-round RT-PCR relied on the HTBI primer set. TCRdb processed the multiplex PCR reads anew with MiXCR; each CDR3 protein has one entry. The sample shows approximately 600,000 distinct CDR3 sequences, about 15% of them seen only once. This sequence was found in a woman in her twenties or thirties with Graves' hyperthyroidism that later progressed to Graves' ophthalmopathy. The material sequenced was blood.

CDR3 sequence: CASSWDGELFF. The CDR3 nucleotides are TGTGCCAGCAGTTGGGACGGGGAGCTGTTTTTT. The chain joins TRBV12-3 or TRBV12-4 to TRBJ2-2; D unresolved. This CDR3 contains 11 residues. V lost 4 bases and J lost 7, with 4 bases in between.